The entry that follows covers one TCR beta chain sequence. Trimming pared 5 bases from V and 7 bases from J, leaving 14 bases between. The CDR3 has 13 residues. The germline CDR1 and CDR2 sequences are LGHDT and YNNKEL (reference sequence). The source of the sample is a study of blood T cell repertoires in COVID-19. Only in-frame clones appear in the TCRdb table, and some are missing; sequencing was by immunoSEQ multiplex PCR. The sample consists of about 270,000 clones, about 89% of them appearing once. Sequenced input: peripheral blood. The TCR comes from a man aged 40-50 years with active or convalescent COVID-19. The chain employs TRBV3-1 (or the pseudogene TRBV3-2) and TRBJ1-2, with a tentative D call TRBD1 (6 bases). The CDR3 spells CASSEGHYGGYTF. The DNA for the CDR3 is TGTGCCAGCAGCGAGGGACACTATGGTGGCTACACCTTC.